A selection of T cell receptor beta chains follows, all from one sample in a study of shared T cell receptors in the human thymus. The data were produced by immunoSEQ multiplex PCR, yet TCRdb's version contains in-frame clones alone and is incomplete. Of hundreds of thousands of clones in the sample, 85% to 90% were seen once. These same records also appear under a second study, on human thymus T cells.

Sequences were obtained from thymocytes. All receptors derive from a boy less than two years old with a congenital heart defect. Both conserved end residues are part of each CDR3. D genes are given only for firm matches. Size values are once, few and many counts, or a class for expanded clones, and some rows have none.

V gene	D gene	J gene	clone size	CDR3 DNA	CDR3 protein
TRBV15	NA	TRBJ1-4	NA	TGTGCCACCAGCAGAGATAGAGGAGGACGGACTAATGAAAAACTGTTTTTT	CATSRDRGGRTNEKLFF
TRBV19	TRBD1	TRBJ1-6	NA	TGTGCCAGTAGTATGGACAGGGAAAGGCCACCCCTCCACTTT	CASSMDRERPPLHF
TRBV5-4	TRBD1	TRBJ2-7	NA	TGTGCCAGCAGCTGGGTGACAGGGGCAGAGGACGAGCAGTACTTC	CASSWVTGAEDEQYF
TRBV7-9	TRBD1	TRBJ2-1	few	TGTGCCAGCAGCTTCCCGGGGACAGGGAACAATGAGCAGTTCTTC	CASSFPGTGNNEQFF
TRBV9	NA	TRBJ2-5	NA	TGTGCCAGCAGCGTAGACTACAGGGCCGGGACCCAGTACTTC	CASSVDYRAGTQYF
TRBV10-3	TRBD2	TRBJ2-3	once	TGTGCCATCAGCAAACATACTAGCGGGAGGGGAGAGTGTACAGATACGCAGTATTTT	CAISKHTSGRGECTDTQYF
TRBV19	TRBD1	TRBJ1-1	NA	TGTGCCAGTAGTACCCGGAGCCGGGACAGGGTTGGGAACACTGAAGCTTTCTTT	CASSTRSRDRVGNTEAFF
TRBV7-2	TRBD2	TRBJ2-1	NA	TGTGCCAGCAGCGAAGCGGGAGGGCACAATGAGCAGTTCTTC	CASSEAGGHNEQFF
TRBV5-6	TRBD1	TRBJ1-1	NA	TGTGCCAGCAGCTGGCTGGGACAGATGAACACTGAAGCTTTCTTT	CASSWLGQMNTEAFF
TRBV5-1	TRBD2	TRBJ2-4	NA	TGCGCCAGCAGCCCAAGACTAGCGGGAGGCTTTAAAAACATTCAGTACTTC	CASSPRLAGGFKNIQYF
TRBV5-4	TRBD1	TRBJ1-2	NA	TGTGCCAGCAGCTTGACCCCCAACAGGGGTCCTACTAACTATGGCTACACCTTC	CASSLTPNRGPTNYGYTF
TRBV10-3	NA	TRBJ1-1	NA	TGTGCCATCAGACCCCCGGGAGGGAACACTGAAGCTTTCTTT	CAIRPPGGNTEAFF
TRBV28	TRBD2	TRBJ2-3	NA	TGTGCCAGCTCAAGGGCAGCGGGGAGGACAGATACGCAGTATTTT	CASSRAAGRTDTQYF
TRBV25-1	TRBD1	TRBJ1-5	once	TGTGCCAGCAGTGCAGGGGGCGGTCAGCCCCAGCATTTT	CASSAGGGQPQHF